Reported below is one T cell receptor (beta chain). Lactation, pregnancy, other autoimmune disease or uncontrolled infection excluded patients. It was 8 to 10 ml of fresh peripheral blood that supplied the PBMCs. The TCR beta CDR3 regions underwent amplification using RNA transcripts as the source. Researchers ran a first-round RT-PCR on the TCR CDR3 using the HTBI primer set. TCRdb used MiXCR to reprocess the multiplex PCR reads, holding one entry per CDR3 protein. This sample carries hundreds of thousands of distinct CDR3 sequences, more than 30% of them seen once, and the ten largest clones take more than 7%. The data derive from a study of T cells in Graves' hyperthyroidism and ophthalmopathy. The germline V gene encodes CDR1 SGHVS and CDR2 FQNEAQ. The CDR3 has 13 residues. The J segment lost 4 bases and the V segment lost 7 bases, leaving 6 bases of the junction unmatched.

The sample was blood. The sequence was obtained from a man aged 18 to 29 with Graves' hyperthyroidism. This sequence joins TRBV7-8 and TRBJ2-5; the match to TRBD2 covers 7 bases. CDR3 nucleotide sequence: TGTGCCAGCAACACAATAGCGGGAGAGACCCAGTACTTC. This sequence encodes CASNTIAGETQYF.